The source of this T cell receptor (beta chain) is a study of cytomegalovirus exposure and HLA in healthy donors (dated by TCRdb to 2015 to 2018). Study-wide context: According to a later analysis, the 120 or so validation repertoires were produced on the same platform as the roughly 600 repertoires of the first cohort. To predict cytomegalovirus infection status, the study combined high-throughput TCR immunosequencing, statistical association of individual TCRs with disease status, and machine learning. In addition to the first cohort of 666 subjects, a separate validation cohort of 120 different subjects was used. The aim of the study was to test whether cataloging public T cell receptors could identify signatures of past pathogen exposure.

The CDR3 goes from the cysteine to the phenylalanine over 15 residues. CDR3 DNA only is kept here, 45 bases in frame from base 1. The CDR1 and CDR2 encoded by the germline V gene (reference sequence) are LNHDA and SQIVND. Clipping removes 0 bases from V and 6 bases from J, with 4 as the unmatched junction base count. Comment on this clone: Its recognized antigen is unknown. Base qualities are not at hand, and no much larger clone is one base apart.

Broad study findings and their caveats: The validation cohort had no HLA typing available for a later analysis, so co-occurrence within that cohort was assessed over all 120 or so repertoires. A later analysis found that TCRs clustered in the first cohort also tended to co-occur in the 95 to 150 validation repertoires, with approximately 94% of cluster scores above 0. A total of 150 to 200 TCR beta chains were listed by the study as associated with cytomegalovirus. The classifier was reported to diagnose cytomegalovirus status with high specificity and sensitivity in both the original cohort and the validation cohort. Most TCR sequences were seen in very few donors, while some public TCRs were found in many individuals. A few of the identified cytomegalovirus-associated TCR beta chains were confirmed in vitro to be specific for cytomegalovirus antigens. The authors suggested that the approach could potentially be generalized to other disease states and immunological phenotypes.

The library relied on the immunoSEQ multiplex PCR assay. The authors processed their data as follows. A statistical classification framework was built to diagnose cytomegalovirus status from the catalog of TCR beta chain sequences. The table comes from immuneACCESS by way of TCRdb, which keeps in-frame sequences with V and J called. Part of the clones is missing from these tables; in studies checked, under half for an unresolved V gene and the rest for unknown reasons. V, J and clone size were drawn from that table, and D and trimming were deduced from the DNA. The sample table holds 300,000 to 400,000 clones, of which approximately 88% were seen once. In total, the top ten clones hold roughly 0.96% of the sample. Donors formed part of the validation cohort, which comprised over a hundred subjects and was distinct from the first cohort of 666 subjects.

This TCR was recovered from a young man in good health and CMV-seronegative. The specimen was PBMCs. The sequence is built from TRBV19 and TRBJ1-5; 8 bases in the junction line up with TRBD1. The DNA is TGTGCCAGTAGTATAGAGGACAGGGTAGGTCAGCCCCAGCATTTT. Translation gives CASSIEDRVGQPQHF.